The 12 T cell receptor beta chains presented below share a single source sample, sequenced in a study of T cell changes during pregnancy in multiple sclerosis. Profiling relied on immunoSEQ multiplex PCR, and the TCRdb table lists in-frame clones only, not all of them. The data show tens of thousands of clones, nearly 95% seen once. Sequencing was performed on peripheral blood, taken in the second trimester of pregnancy. The receptor source for this set is a female donor with multiple sclerosis, enrolled in a pregnancy study.

The count of this clone is one. The chain has TRBV5-6 and TRBJ1-3; possibly TRBD1 for D (5 bases). Germline CDR1 SGHDT, CDR2 YYEEEE. The CDR3 is 15 residues long. V lost 5 bases and J lost 0, with 12 bases in between. CDR3 protein: CASSRNRLSGNTIYF. DNA for the CDR3: TGTGCCAGCAGTCGGAACAGGCTCTCTGGAAACACCATATATTTT. Full variable domain (outside the CDR3, taken from reference TRBV5-6 and TRBJ1-3): DAGVTQSPTHLIKTRGQQVTLRCSPKSGHDTVSWYQQALGQGPQFIFQYYEEEERQRGNFPDRFSGHQFPNYSSELNVNALLLGDSALYLCASSRNRLSGNTIYFGEGSWLTVV.

V is TRBV9 and J is TRBJ2-3; 10 nucleotides line up with TRBD2. Germline CDR1 is SGDLS and CDR2 is YYNGEE. V trimming: 3 bases; J trimming: 4 bases; junction bases outside the gene matches: 5. The CDR3 spans 15 residues. CDR3: CASSAAGGFADTQYF. DNA for the CDR3: TGTGCCAGCAGCGCAGCGGGAGGGTTCGCAGATACGCAGTATTTT.

The CDR3 reads CASSRGLNGYEQYF. For the CDR3, the DNA is TGTGCCAGCAGCCGAGGACTGAACGGCTACGAGCAGTACTTC. V usage is TRBV11-2 and J usage is TRBJ2-7; weak D call: TRBD2 (5 bases). The CDR3 extends over 14 amino acids. CDR1 is SGHAT, CDR2 FQNNGV, per germline. V lost 5 bases and J lost 3, with 14 bases in between.

The V call is TRBV4-1, the J call TRBJ1-1; 8 bases match TRBD1. This CDR3 spans 14 amino acids. Germline assignment: CDR1 MGHRA and CDR2 YSYEKL. V gave up 5 bases and J gave up 8 bases; unmatched junction bases: 10. The CDR3 region is CASSYDRGGPEAFF. The CDR3 DNA is TGCGCCAGCAGCTACGACAGGGGAGGTCCCGAAGCTTTCTTT.

In its sample, this clone was seen once. V gene TRBV6-5 combines with J gene TRBJ1-2; 9 bases map to TRBD1. V was clipped by 6 bases and J by 8 bases; unmatched bases: 7. Germline V gives CDR1 MNHEY, CDR2 SVGAGI. This CDR3 has 13 amino acids. CDR3 nucleotide sequence: TGTGCCAGCAGACCCGGGACAGGGATCGGCTACACCTTC. This gives the protein CASRPGTGIGYTF.

The chain joins TRBV6-4 to TRBJ1-1, with D tentatively TRBD1 (6 bases). From germline, CDR1 is MRHNA and CDR2 SNTAGT. V lost 6 bases and J lost 1, with 9 bases in between. The CDR3 runs 13 residues. The CDR3 spells CASRVQGNTEAFF. As DNA, the CDR3 is TGTGCCAGCAGGGTACAGGGGAACACTGAAGCTTTCTTT.

The chain is built from TRBV7-2 and TRBJ2-1, with TRBD2 identical over 12 bases. The CDR3 is 19 amino acids. The trim removed 3 bases at V and 0 bases at J, leaving 9 bases unmatched. Germline loops: CDR1 SGHTA, CDR2 FQGNSA. The CDR3 region is CASSLGLAGGLSSYNEQFF. The CDR3, as DNA: TGTGCCAGCAGCTTGGGCCTAGCGGGAGGGCTTAGCTCCTACAATGAGCAGTTCTTC.

This clone appeared once. V is TRBV5-1 and J is TRBJ2-7; D perhaps matches TRBD1 (5 bases). Germline CDR1 reads SGHRS; CDR2 reads YFSETQ. CDR3 length: 15 residues. Trimming pared 0 bases from V and 0 bases from J, leaving 10 bases between. For the CDR3, the DNA is TGCGCCAGCAGCTTGGAAGGACAAGGCTCCTACGAGCAGTACTTC. As protein: CASSLEGQGSYEQYF.

The chain combines TRBV14 with TRBJ2-5; possibly TRBD2 for D (6 bases). The CDR3 is 17 amino acids. The V gene's germline CDR1 is SGHDN and CDR2 FVKESK. Deletions cut 0 bases from V and 5 bases from J, with 19 bases between. In nucleotides, the CDR3 is TGTGCCAGCAGCCAAGATGTAAACGGGAGATCGTGGGAGACCCAGTACTTC. This sequence encodes CASSQDVNGRSWETQYF.

The V and J genes are TRBV12-5 and TRBJ2-1, with 9 bases aligning to TRBD2. This CDR3 has 13 residues. Germline V gene lookup returns CDR1 LGHNT and CDR2 FRNRAP. V was clipped by 3 bases and J by 9 bases; unmatched bases: 3. The CDR3 loop is CASGLAGGSEQFF. As DNA, the CDR3 is TGTGCTAGTGGTTTAGCGGGGGGCAGTGAGCAGTTCTTC.

The rearrangement joins TRBV13 to TRBJ1-5; unclear D gene. Trimming took 5 bases from V and 3 from J, leaving 14 bases between them. The CDR3 extends over 15 amino acids. Germline V gene lookup returns CDR1 PRHDT and CDR2 FYEKMQ (reference sequence). The CDR3 DNA reads as TGTGCCAGCAGCAAGCGGGGAATAAACAATCAGCCCCAGCATTTT. Translated, it gives CASSKRGINNQPQHF.

The V call is TRBV5-1, the J call TRBJ2-1, with D unclear. CDR3 length: 14 residues. Trimming took 5 bases from V and 0 from J, leaving 9 bases between them. Germline values: CDR1 SGHRS, CDR2 YFSETQ. The CDR3 nucleotides are TGCGCCAGCAGGTACACCAGCTCCTACAATGAGCAGTTCTTC. This codes for CASRYTSSYNEQFF.